This T cell receptor (beta chain) was identified during a study of blood T cell repertoires in COVID-19. Study-wide background: Acute-phase and convalescent COVID-19 samples originated in the United States, Italy and Spain. T cells, B-cell-depleted T cells, or PBMCs provided the cDNA or gDNA that served as material.

The CDR3 totals 15 residues. Germline assignment: CDR1 SGHRS and CDR2 YFSETQ. With 3 bases removed from V and 9 bases from J, the gap between germline ends came to 19 bases. This clone has more than one count but fewer than ten. Original data processing: The authors estimated nucleated cell counts from reference gene primer amplification. Profiling relied on immunoSEQ multiplex PCR, and the TCRdb table lists in-frame clones only, not all of them. That table furnishes V, J and clone size, whereas the DNA furnished D and trimming. This table holds about 110,000 clones, approximately 78% found once. The J gene is TRBJ2-1, the V gene TRBV5-1; D might be TRBD1 (6 bases). The sequencing sample was made of peripheral blood. The sequence was obtained from a woman older than 75 with acute or convalescent COVID-19. CDR3 DNA: TGCGCCAGCAGCTCACAGGGAAGTAGTGCTGCTGAGCAGTTCTTC. Translated: CASSSQGSSAAEQFF. The complete variable domain, with remaining parts taken from reference TRBV5-1 and TRBJ2-1, reads KAGVTQTPRYLIKTRGQQVTLSCSPISGHRSVSWYQQTPGQGLQFLFEYFSETQRNKGNFPGRFSGRQFSNSRSEMNVSTLELGDSALYLCASSSQGSSAAEQFFGPGTRLTVL.